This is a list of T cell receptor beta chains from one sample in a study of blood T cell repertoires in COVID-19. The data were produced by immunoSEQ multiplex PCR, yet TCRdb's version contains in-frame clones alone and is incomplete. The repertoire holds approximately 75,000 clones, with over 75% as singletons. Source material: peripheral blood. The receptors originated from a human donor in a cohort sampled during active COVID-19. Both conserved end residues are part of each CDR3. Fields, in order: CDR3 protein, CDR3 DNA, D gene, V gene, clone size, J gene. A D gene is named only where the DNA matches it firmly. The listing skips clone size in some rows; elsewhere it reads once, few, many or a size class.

cdr3_aa: CASRRMGLYEQYF; cdr3_nt: TGTGCCAGCAGGCGAATGGGGCTTTACGAGCAGTACTTC; d_call: NA; v_call: TRBV12-3/TRBV12-4; clone_size: NA; j_call: TRBJ2-7
cdr3_aa: CASSLAGGRADTQYF; cdr3_nt: TGTGCCAGCAGCCTAGCGGGGGGGAGGGCAGATACGCAGTATTTT; d_call: TRBD2; v_call: TRBV7-6; clone_size: NA; j_call: TRBJ2-3
cdr3_aa: CASRGLQESTSTDTQYF; cdr3_nt: TGTGCCAGTAGAGGACTACAAGAATCGACTAGCACAGATACGCAGTATTTT; d_call: NA; v_call: TRBV28; clone_size: NA; j_call: TRBJ2-3
cdr3_aa: CASSPGGAYLETQYF; cdr3_nt: TGTGCCAGCAGCCCCGGGGGGGCTTACTTGGAGACCCAGTACTTC; d_call: TRBD2; v_call: TRBV3-1/TRBV3-2; clone_size: NA; j_call: TRBJ2-5
cdr3_aa: CSASYPSGATNEKLFF; cdr3_nt: TGCAGTGCTAGTTACCCCTCCGGGGCAACTAATGAAAAACTGTTTTTT; d_call: NA; v_call: TRBV20-1; clone_size: NA; j_call: TRBJ1-4
cdr3_aa: CASSPTGDSEKLFF; cdr3_nt: TGTGCCAGCTCACCGACAGGGGATAGTGAAAAACTGTTTTTT; d_call: TRBD1; v_call: TRBV18; clone_size: once; j_call: TRBJ1-4
cdr3_aa: CASSQDDRVFYGYTF; cdr3_nt: TGTGCCAGCAGCCAAGATGATCGGGTTTTCTATGGCTACACCTTC; d_call: NA; v_call: TRBV3-1/TRBV3-2; clone_size: NA; j_call: TRBJ1-2
cdr3_aa: CASRVWSNNEQFF; cdr3_nt: TGTGCCAGCAGGGTCTGGAGCAACAATGAGCAGTTCTTC; d_call: NA; v_call: TRBV5-4; clone_size: NA; j_call: TRBJ2-1
cdr3_aa: CASSLARQGANTEAFF; cdr3_nt: TGTGCCAGCAGCTTGGCCCGACAGGGGGCCAACACTGAAGCTTTCTTT; d_call: TRBD1; v_call: TRBV5-4; clone_size: NA; j_call: TRBJ1-1
cdr3_aa: CASSLDGQAFAAQFF; cdr3_nt: TGTGCCAGCAGCTTGGATGGACAGGCCTTCGCGGCGCAGTTCTTC; d_call: TRBD1; v_call: TRBV7-9; clone_size: NA; j_call: TRBJ2-1
cdr3_aa: CASTLTGGNSPLHF; cdr3_nt: TGCGCCAGCACCCTGACAGGGGGGAATTCACCCCTCCACTTT; d_call: TRBD1; v_call: TRBV10-2; clone_size: NA; j_call: TRBJ1-6
cdr3_aa: CASSSPLSSGADGYTF; cdr3_nt: TGTGCCAGCAGCTCGCCGTTATCTAGTGGGGCCGATGGCTACACCTTC; d_call: NA; v_call: TRBV7-2; clone_size: once; j_call: TRBJ1-2
cdr3_aa: CASSHTSGGVSTDTQYF; cdr3_nt: TGTGCCAGCAGCCACACAAGCGGGGGGGTTAGCACAGATACGCAGTATTTT; d_call: TRBD2; v_call: TRBV7-6; clone_size: NA; j_call: TRBJ2-3
cdr3_aa: CASSYGTGAYEQYF; cdr3_nt: TGTGCCAGCAGTTACGGGACAGGGGCCTACGAGCAGTACTTC; d_call: TRBD1; v_call: TRBV6-6; clone_size: few; j_call: TRBJ2-7
cdr3_aa: CASSFLAGGATDTQYF; cdr3_nt: TGCGCCAGCAGCTTCTTAGCGGGGGGGGCTACAGATACGCAGTATTTT; d_call: TRBD2; v_call: TRBV5-1; clone_size: NA; j_call: TRBJ2-3
cdr3_aa: CASSAPGTSGGYTDTQYF; cdr3_nt: TGTGCCAGCAGCGCCCCTGGGACTAGCGGGGGGTACACAGATACGCAGTATTTT; d_call: TRBD2; v_call: TRBV9; clone_size: NA; j_call: TRBJ2-3
cdr3_aa: CASSYPGQGQETQYF; cdr3_nt: TGTGCCAGCAGCTACCCGGGACAGGGCCAAGAGACCCAGTACTTC; d_call: TRBD1; v_call: TRBV7-9; clone_size: NA; j_call: TRBJ2-5
cdr3_aa: CASSLTDTGGNTEAFF; cdr3_nt: TGTGCCAGCAGTCTCACCGATACAGGGGGGAACACTGAAGCTTTCTTT; d_call: TRBD1; v_call: TRBV7-9; clone_size: NA; j_call: TRBJ1-1
cdr3_aa: CASRSGVGNTIYF; cdr3_nt: TGTGCCAGCAGATCCGGGGTTGGAAACACCATATATTTT; d_call: NA; v_call: TRBV11-2; clone_size: NA; j_call: TRBJ1-3
cdr3_aa: CASSPRGSGGSYEQYF; cdr3_nt: TGTGCCAGCAGCCCCCGGGGTAGCGGGGGGTCCTACGAGCAGTACTTC; d_call: TRBD2; v_call: TRBV3-1/TRBV3-2; clone_size: NA; j_call: TRBJ2-7
cdr3_aa: CASRLQGAGEKLFF; cdr3_nt: TGTGCCAGCAGGTTACAGGGGGCCGGTGAAAAACTGTTTTTT; d_call: TRBD1; v_call: TRBV27; clone_size: NA; j_call: TRBJ1-4
cdr3_aa: CASSRERDYNSPLHF; cdr3_nt: TGTGCCAGCAGCAGAGAACGGGATTATAATTCACCCCTCCACTTT; d_call: NA; v_call: TRBV7-6; clone_size: NA; j_call: TRBJ1-6
cdr3_aa: CASSLGQDRSYGYTF; cdr3_nt: TGTGCCAGCAGCTTGGGGCAGGACAGATCTTATGGCTACACCTTC; d_call: NA; v_call: TRBV7-9; clone_size: NA; j_call: TRBJ1-2
cdr3_aa: CASKHGVASGQETQYF; cdr3_nt: TGTGCCAGCAAACATGGTGTGGCTAGCGGGCAAGAGACCCAGTACTTC; d_call: TRBD2; v_call: TRBV2; clone_size: few; j_call: TRBJ2-5
cdr3_aa: CASSQGQALYGYTF; cdr3_nt: TGTGCCAGCAGTCAAGGACAGGCCCTCTATGGCTACACCTTC; d_call: TRBD1; v_call: TRBV6-6; clone_size: NA; j_call: TRBJ1-2
cdr3_aa: CASSINGAVGGASNTGELFF; cdr3_nt: TGTGCCAGTAGTATAAACGGGGCGGTAGGCGGGGCCTCGAACACCGGGGAGCTGTTTTTT; d_call: NA; v_call: TRBV19; clone_size: NA; j_call: TRBJ2-2
cdr3_aa: CASSQDLLASGANVLTF; cdr3_nt: TGCGCCAGCAGCCAAGATCTACTAGCCTCCGGGGCCAACGTCCTGACTTTC; d_call: NA; v_call: TRBV4-1; clone_size: NA; j_call: TRBJ2-6
cdr3_aa: CASSVRGGRSDTQYF; cdr3_nt: TGTGCCAGCAGCGTGCGGGGGGGCCGATCGGATACGCAGTATTTT; d_call: TRBD2; v_call: TRBV9; clone_size: few; j_call: TRBJ2-3
cdr3_aa: CASSQGAGDEKLFF; cdr3_nt: TGTGCCAGCAGCCAAGGTGCAGGGGATGAAAAACTGTTTTTT; d_call: NA; v_call: TRBV14; clone_size: once; j_call: TRBJ1-4
cdr3_aa: CASSLGLSSYEQYF; cdr3_nt: TGTGCCAGCAGCTTAGGTCTTAGCTCCTACGAGCAGTACTTC; d_call: NA; v_call: TRBV7-9; clone_size: NA; j_call: TRBJ2-7
cdr3_aa: CASSTGRGNNEQFF; cdr3_nt: TGTGCCAGCAGCACGGGGCGGGGGAACAATGAGCAGTTCTTC; d_call: TRBD2; v_call: TRBV11-2; clone_size: NA; j_call: TRBJ2-1
cdr3_aa: CASSKAERDRGPNEQFF; cdr3_nt: TGTGCCAGCAGCAAAGCCGAACGGGACAGGGGGCCCAATGAGCAGTTCTTC; d_call: NA; v_call: TRBV21-1; clone_size: NA; j_call: TRBJ2-1
cdr3_aa: CASSQAGYEQYF; cdr3_nt: TGTGCCAGCAGCCAAGCGGGCTACGAGCAGTACTTC; d_call: NA; v_call: TRBV3-1/TRBV3-2; clone_size: once; j_call: TRBJ2-7
cdr3_aa: CAWSVGRVRPNTEAFF; cdr3_nt: TGTGCCTGGAGTGTCGGGAGGGTCAGGCCGAACACTGAAGCTTTCTTT; d_call: NA; v_call: TRBV30; clone_size: NA; j_call: TRBJ1-1
cdr3_aa: CASSLVQGEGYTF; cdr3_nt: TGTGCCAGCAGCTTAGTACAGGGGGAAGGCTACACCTTC; d_call: TRBD1; v_call: TRBV5-6; clone_size: NA; j_call: TRBJ1-2
cdr3_aa: CASKPGTSAETQYF; cdr3_nt: TGTGCCAGCAAACCCGGGACTAGCGCAGAGACCCAGTACTTC; d_call: TRBD2; v_call: TRBV25-1; clone_size: NA; j_call: TRBJ2-5
cdr3_aa: CASRQAATNEKLFF; cdr3_nt: TGTGCCAGCAGGCAGGCAGCAACTAATGAAAAACTGTTTTTT; d_call: NA; v_call: TRBV6-5; clone_size: NA; j_call: TRBJ1-4
cdr3_aa: CASSQDSTGSYGYTF; cdr3_nt: TGTGCCAGCAGCCAAGACTCGACGGGGTCCTATGGCTACACCTTC; d_call: NA; v_call: TRBV3-1/TRBV3-2; clone_size: NA; j_call: TRBJ1-2
cdr3_aa: CASSQASGATDTQYF; cdr3_nt: TGTGCCAGCAGCCAGGCTAGCGGGGCCACAGATACGCAGTATTTT; d_call: TRBD2; v_call: TRBV3-1/TRBV3-2; clone_size: NA; j_call: TRBJ2-3
cdr3_aa: CASSLDSTGVETQYF; cdr3_nt: TGTGCCAGCAGCTTAGACTCCACAGGGGTAGAGACCCAGTACTTC; d_call: TRBD1; v_call: TRBV7-9; clone_size: NA; j_call: TRBJ2-5
cdr3_aa: CASRRDRASYEQYF; cdr3_nt: TGTGCCAGCAGGAGGGACAGGGCGTCCTACGAGCAGTACTTC; d_call: TRBD1; v_call: TRBV6-5; clone_size: NA; j_call: TRBJ2-7